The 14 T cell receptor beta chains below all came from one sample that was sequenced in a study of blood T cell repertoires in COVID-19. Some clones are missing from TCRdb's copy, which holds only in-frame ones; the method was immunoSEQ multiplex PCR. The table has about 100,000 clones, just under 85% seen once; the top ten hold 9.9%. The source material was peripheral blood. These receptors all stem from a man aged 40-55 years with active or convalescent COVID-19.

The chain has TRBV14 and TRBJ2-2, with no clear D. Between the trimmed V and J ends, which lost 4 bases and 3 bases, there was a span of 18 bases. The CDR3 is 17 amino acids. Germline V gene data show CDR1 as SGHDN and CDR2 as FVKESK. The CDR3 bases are TGTGCCAGCAGCCTATTATCGGAGCAGCTCTACACCGGGGAGCTGTTTTTT. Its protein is CASSLLSEQLYTGELFF.

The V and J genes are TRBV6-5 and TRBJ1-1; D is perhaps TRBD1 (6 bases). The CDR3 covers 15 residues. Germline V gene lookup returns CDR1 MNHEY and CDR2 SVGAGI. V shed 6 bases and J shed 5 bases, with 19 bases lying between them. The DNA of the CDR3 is TGTGCCAGCAGGCCCCCGGCAGGGGTTGGTACTGAAGCTTTCTTT. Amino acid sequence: CASRPPAGVGTEAFF.

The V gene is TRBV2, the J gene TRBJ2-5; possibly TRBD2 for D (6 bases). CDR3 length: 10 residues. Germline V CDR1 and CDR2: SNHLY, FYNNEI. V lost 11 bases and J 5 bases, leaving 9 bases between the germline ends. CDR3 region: CAPGGETQYF. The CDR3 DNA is TGTGCCCCTGGGGGGGAGACCCAGTACTTC.

CDR3 residues: CASSILGGGALNEQFF. DNA for the CDR3: TGTGCCAGTAGTATATTGGGCGGGGGGGCCCTCAATGAGCAGTTCTTC. V and J are TRBV19 and TRBJ2-1; 9 bases match TRBD2. CDR1 LNHDA and CDR2 SQIVND come from the germline V gene (reference sequence). The CDR3 sequence is 16 residues long. V dropped 2 bases and J dropped 6; count of bases not matched to a gene: 8.

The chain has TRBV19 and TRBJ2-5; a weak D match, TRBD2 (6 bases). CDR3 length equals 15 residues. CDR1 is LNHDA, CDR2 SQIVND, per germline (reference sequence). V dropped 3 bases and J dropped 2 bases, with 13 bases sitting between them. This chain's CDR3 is CASSINQAGQETQYF. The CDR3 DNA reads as TGTGCCAGTAGTATCAACCAGGCGGGGCAAGAGACCCAGTACTTC.

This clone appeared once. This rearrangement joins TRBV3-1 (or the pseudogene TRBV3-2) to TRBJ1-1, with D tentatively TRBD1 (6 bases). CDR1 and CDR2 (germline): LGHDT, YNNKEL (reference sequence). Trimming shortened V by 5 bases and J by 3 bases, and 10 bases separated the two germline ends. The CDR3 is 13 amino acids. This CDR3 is CASSNRADTEAFF. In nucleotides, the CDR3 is TGTGCCAGCAGCAACAGGGCGGACACTGAAGCTTTCTTT.

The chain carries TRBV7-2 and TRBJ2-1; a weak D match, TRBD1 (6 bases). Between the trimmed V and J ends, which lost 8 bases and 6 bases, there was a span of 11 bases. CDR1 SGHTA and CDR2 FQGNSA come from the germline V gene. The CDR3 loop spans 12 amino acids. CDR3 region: CASAGRGNEQFF. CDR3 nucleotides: TGTGCCAGCGCAGGCAGGGGCAATGAGCAGTTCTTC.

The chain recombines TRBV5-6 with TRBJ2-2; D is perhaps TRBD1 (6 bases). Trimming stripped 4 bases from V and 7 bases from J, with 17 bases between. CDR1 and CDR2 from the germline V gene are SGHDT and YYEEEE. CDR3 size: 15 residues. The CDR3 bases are TGTGCCAGCAGCGGGGGACACCGGAAGGTCGGGGAGCTGTTTTTT. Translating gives CASSGGHRKVGELFF.

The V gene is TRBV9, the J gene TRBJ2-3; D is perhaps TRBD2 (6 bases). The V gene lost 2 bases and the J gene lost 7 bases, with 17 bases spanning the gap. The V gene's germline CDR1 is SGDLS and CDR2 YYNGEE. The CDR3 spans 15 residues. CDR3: CASSVASGPGNTQYF. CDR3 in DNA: TGTGCCAGCAGCGTGGCAAGCGGGCCTGGCAATACGCAGTATTTT.

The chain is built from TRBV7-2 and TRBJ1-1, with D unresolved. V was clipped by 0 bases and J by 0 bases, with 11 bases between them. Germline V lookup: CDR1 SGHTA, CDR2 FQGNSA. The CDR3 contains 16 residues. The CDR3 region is CASSLAPSIMNTEAFF. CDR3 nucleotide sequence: TGTGCCAGCAGCTTAGCTCCCAGTATAATGAACACTGAAGCTTTCTTT.

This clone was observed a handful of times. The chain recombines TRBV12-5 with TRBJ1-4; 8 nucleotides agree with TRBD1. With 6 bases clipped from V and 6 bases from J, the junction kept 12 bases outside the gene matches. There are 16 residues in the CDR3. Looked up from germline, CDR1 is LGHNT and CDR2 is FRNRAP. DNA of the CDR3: TGTGCTAGTGGCTCGATACCCAGGGGGCTCGATGAAAAACTGTTTTTT. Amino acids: CASGSIPRGLDEKLFF.

CDR3 bases: TGCGCCAGCAGCGCCCGGAAAAGCGACAGGGGGGATGAAAAACTGTTTTTT. Translating gives CASSARKSDRGDEKLFF. The chain couples TRBV5-1 to TRBJ1-4, with TRBD1 matching 9 bases. The V segment lost 4 bases and the J segment 6 bases; nucleotides outside the gene matches: 13. This CDR3 is 17 amino acids long. Germline CDR1 reads SGHRS; CDR2 reads YFSETQ.

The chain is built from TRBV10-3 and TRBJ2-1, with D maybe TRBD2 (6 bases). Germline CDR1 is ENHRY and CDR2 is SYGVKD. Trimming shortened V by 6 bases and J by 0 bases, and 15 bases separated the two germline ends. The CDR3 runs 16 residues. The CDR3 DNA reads TGTGCCATCAGAAGTTTAGCGGAGAGCTCCTACAATGAGCAGTTCTTC. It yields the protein CAIRSLAESSYNEQFF.

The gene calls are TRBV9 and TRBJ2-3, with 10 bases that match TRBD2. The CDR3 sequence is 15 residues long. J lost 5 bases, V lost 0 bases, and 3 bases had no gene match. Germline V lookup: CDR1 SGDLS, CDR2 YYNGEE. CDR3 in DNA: TGTGCCAGCAGCGTAGTAACTAGCGGGATAGATACGCAGTATTTT. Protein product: CASSVVTSGIDTQYF.